Reported below is one TCR beta chain. The data belong to a study of CD8 T cells in Susac syndrome. After extraction with the RNeasy kit, roughly 0.5 to 1 ug of the RNA was reverse transcribed using random hexamers. Using its own MiXCR run on the immunoSEQ multiplex PCR reads, TCRdb lists one record per CDR3 protein. The sample contains some 210,000 distinct CDR3 sequences, about 95% of which appear only once. The receptor was derived from a human donor with Susac syndrome. The material sequenced was CD4+ T cells from PBMCs.

The CDR3 coding sequence is TGTGCCAGCAGTCCGTTGACTTGGGGGGAGACCCAGTACTTC. It codes for CASSPLTWGETQYF. This chain joins TRBV12-3 or TRBV12-4 and TRBJ2-5, with D perhaps assigned TRBD1 or TRBD2 (5 bases each). V gave up 5 bases and J gave up 5 bases, with 15 bases separating them. The CDR3 is made up of 14 amino acids.